A single sample gave rise to the 14 T cell receptor beta chains below, sequenced in a study of blood T cell repertoires in COVID-19 (TCRdb year 2020). Library preparation was by the immunoSEQ multiplex PCR assay. Held by TCRdb, this immuneACCESS table contains in-frame sequences only and omits some clones. Under half of the omission traces to an unresolved V gene where checked; the cause of the rest is unknown. In all, the sample holds 50,000 to 65,000 clones, and almost 95% of those were seen once. The ten largest clones capture around 4.3% of the sample. The specimen was peripheral blood. The source is a man between 50 and 59 years old with active COVID-19.

The V and J genes are TRBV7-2 and TRBJ2-7; D unclear. Between the trimmed V and J ends, which lost 1 base and 3 bases, there was a span of 13 bases. This CDR3 has 15 residues. Germline V gene data show CDR1 as SGHTA and CDR2 as FQGNSA. The DNA of the CDR3 is TGTGCCAGCAGCTTAGTCGGCGGAGCCGACTACGAGCAGTACTTC. Residues: CASSLVGGADYEQYF.

The chain employs TRBV4-2 and TRBJ2-2; perhaps TRBD2 as D (6 bases). Germline V CDR1 and CDR2: LGHNA, YNFKEQ. Trimming pared 7 bases from V and 4 bases from J, leaving 16 bases between. The CDR3 extends over 15 amino acids. The CDR3 region is CASTSFIGSTGELFF. The CDR3 DNA is TGTGCCAGCACATCTTTCATCGGGAGCACCGGGGAGCTGTTTTTT.

The chain joins TRBV7-2 to TRBJ2-7; 11 nucleotides match TRBD1. The V segment lost 6 bases and the J segment 2 bases; nucleotides outside the gene matches: 9. The CDR3 sequence is 16 residues long. The germline V gene encodes CDR1 SGHTA and CDR2 FQGNSA. The CDR3, as DNA: TGTGCCAGCAGGGACCCCGGGACAGGGGGGCCCTACGAGCAGTACTTC. Amino acid sequence: CASRDPGTGGPYEQYF.

The chain is built from TRBV6-1 and TRBJ1-2, with 9 bases aligning to TRBD1. The trim removed 2 bases at V and 7 bases at J, leaving 5 bases unmatched. The length of the CDR3 is 14 residues. CDR1 and CDR2 from the germline V gene are MNHNS and SASEGT. The CDR3 DNA is TGTGCCAGCAGTGAACAGGGACAGGGAGGTGGCTACACCTTC. Translation: CASSEQGQGGGYTF.

In this sample, this clone turned up once. V is TRBV13 and J is TRBJ2-2; 11 bases are a match to TRBD2. J lost 4 bases, V lost 3 bases, and 7 bases had no gene match. Germline values: CDR1 PRHDT, CDR2 FYEKMQ (reference sequence). This CDR3 has 17 residues. The CDR3 is CASSFITGTSGTGELFF. The CDR3 DNA is TGTGCCAGCAGCTTTATAACCGGGACTAGCGGCACCGGGGAGCTGTTTTTT.

J is TRBJ1-5 and V is TRBV7-4, with a possible D match to TRBD1 (5 bases). Trimming removed 1 base from V and 0 bases from J, with 16 bases in between. Germline CDR1 is SGHVT and CDR2 is SQSDAQ. The CDR3 sequence is 18 residues long. DNA of the CDR3: TGTGCCAGCAGCTTAGGTCGTGACAGCCCTTATAGCAATCAGCCCCAGCATTTT. Protein sequence: CASSLGRDSPYSNQPQHF. Variable domain in full (rest from reference TRBV7-4 and TRBJ1-5): GAGVSQSPRYKVAKRGRDVALRCDSISGHVTLYWYRQTLGQGSEVLTYSQSDAQRDKSGRPSGRFSAERPERSVSTLKIQRTEQGDSAVYLCASSLGRDSPYSNQPQHFGDGTRLSIL.

The chain links TRBV7-9 to TRBJ2-7, with a possible D match to TRBD1 (5 bases). The CDR3 runs to 13 residues. Between the trimmed V and J ends, which lost 5 bases and 1 base, there was a span of 9 bases. CDR1 and CDR2 (germline): SEHNR, FQNEAQ (reference sequence). CDR3 bases: TGTGCCAGCAGCACCCGACAGTCCTACGAGCAGTACTTC. Amino acids: CASSTRQSYEQYF. The whole variable domain, filled in from reference TRBV7-9 and TRBJ2-7, reads DTGVSQNPRHKITKRGQNVTFRCDPISEHNRLYWYRQTLGQGPEFLTYFQNEAQLEKSRLLSDRFSAERPKGSFSTLEIQRTEQGDSAMYLCASSTRQSYEQYFGPGTRLTVT.

As for this clone: Other DNA sequences of this sample code for an identical CDR3. The chain couples TRBV4-3 to TRBJ2-5; 7 bases are shared with TRBD1. The germline CDR1 and CDR2 sequences are LGHNA and YSLEER. This CDR3 is 13 amino acids long. V dropped 4 bases and J dropped 4; count of bases not matched to a gene: 3. The CDR3 sequence is CASSPTGAETQYF. The CDR3 DNA reads TGCGCCAGCAGCCCCACAGGGGCAGAGACCCAGTACTTC.

The chain is built from TRBV7-2 and TRBJ2-5; D not resolved. Germline V gene sequence: CDR1 SGHTA, CDR2 FQGNSA. The germline V and J ends were trimmed by 3 bases and 4 bases, with 6 bases remaining between them. This CDR3 is built from 12 residues. The CDR3 sequence is CASSFYPETQYF. CDR3 DNA: TGTGCCAGCAGCTTCTACCCAGAGACCCAGTACTTC.

The V and J genes are TRBV6-6 and TRBJ2-5, with D tentatively TRBD1 (7 bases). Germline values: CDR1 MNHNY, CDR2 SVGAGI (reference sequence). CDR3 size: 14 residues. Trimming took 6 bases from V and 4 from J, leaving 15 bases between them. CDR3 nucleotide sequence: TGTGCCAGCAGCTGGGGGCAGGGGGGAGAGACCCAGTACTTC. Its protein product is CASSWGQGGETQYF.

The rearrangement links TRBV5-1 to TRBJ2-2; 8 nucleotides agree with TRBD1. Germline V gives CDR1 SGHRS, CDR2 YFSETQ. The V segment lost 4 bases and the J segment 1 base; nucleotides outside the gene matches: 9. This CDR3 is 17 amino acids long. Here the CDR3 reads CASSVPPGQENTGELFF. CDR3 DNA sequence: TGCGCCAGCAGCGTTCCTCCGGGACAGGAGAACACCGGGGAGCTGTTTTTT.

V gene TRBV7-8 combines with J gene TRBJ2-1; possibly TRBD1 for D (6 bases). Per germline, CDR1 SGHVS and CDR2 FQNEAQ. Trimming removed 2 bases from V and 7 bases from J, with 24 bases in between. The CDR3 loop spans 18 amino acids. The CDR3 protein is CASSLTRAGANQGNEQFF. For the CDR3, the DNA is TGTGCCAGCAGCTTAACCCGGGCCGGGGCGAATCAGGGGAATGAGCAGTTCTTC.

The chain combines TRBV27 with TRBJ2-3; a weak D match, TRBD1 (6 bases). Germline loops: CDR1 MNHEY, CDR2 SMNVEV (reference sequence). The CDR3 has 14 residues. V lost 3 bases to trimming and J lost 6 bases, with 13 bases between them. This CDR3 reads CASSLGHEGDTQYF. The CDR3 DNA is TGTGCCAGCAGTTTGGGACACGAAGGGGATACGCAGTATTTT.

The CDR3 is CAVRQGAYEQFF. The CDR3 DNA is TGTGCCGTCAGACAGGGGGCCTATGAGCAGTTCTTC. The chain employs TRBV6-5 and TRBJ2-1; TRBD1 agrees at 10 bases. The V gene end was trimmed by 11 bases and the J gene end by 8 bases; junction bases not matched to a gene: 6. This CDR3 comprises 12 residues. Germline V gene sequence: CDR1 MNHEY, CDR2 SVGAGI.